This passage covers 24 T cell receptor beta chains from one sample sequenced in a study of human T cells and chemical hapten exposure. Time point defined: patch test 2, 6 weeks after DPC sensitization. Treatment described: therapeutic diphenylcyclopropenone sensitization with weekly scalp DPC. From the RACE reads, TCRdb called clonotypes with MiXCR, one entry per CDR3 protein. The repertoire consists of roughly 92,000 distinct CDR3 sequences, with approximately 10% occurring once and the leading ten covering 2.5% to 4%. Sequenced here: whole blood, sampled in connection with sensitization to the hapten diphenylcyclopropenone (DPC). These receptors all come from a woman aged 35 to 49 with alopecia areata. Some clones in this sample may be carry-over from other donors' samples.

This clonotype occurred many times. The V gene is TRBV20-1, the J gene TRBJ2-3; 11 bases line up with TRBD2. Germline V gene lookup returns CDR1 DFQATT and CDR2 SNEGSKA (reference sequence). V shed 6 bases and J 5 bases; nucleotides not matched to a gene: 7. This CDR3 is built from 14 residues. The DNA of the CDR3 is TGCAGTGCGGATTCCGGGACTAGCGGAGATACGCAGTATTTT. The encoded protein is CSADSGTSGDTQYF.

This clonotype was found many times. V and J are TRBV5-1 and TRBJ1-3, with 9 bases fitting TRBD1. The germline V gene encodes CDR1 SGHRS and CDR2 YFSETQ. CDR3 length equals 15 residues. V lost 3 bases, J lost 3 bases, and 4 bases stayed unmatched. The CDR3 here is CASSSTGGHGNTIYF. DNA of the CDR3: TGCGCCAGCAGCTCAACAGGGGGCCATGGAAACACCATATATTTT.

This clonotype was seen a few times. This CDR3 is CSVAIIDTQYF. CDR3 sequence (DNA): TGCAGCGTTGCAATTATCGATACGCAGTATTTT. V is TRBV29-1 and J is TRBJ2-3; D gene uncertain. There are 11 residues in the CDR3. From germline, CDR1 is SQVTM and CDR2 ANQGSEA. The V gene lost 4 bases and the J gene lost 6 bases, with 8 bases spanning the gap.

This clonotype has at least ten counts. CDR3 region: CASKENPGELFF. The CDR3 region has the DNA TGTGCCAGCAAGGAAAACCCCGGGGAGCTGTTTTTT. The chain has TRBV28 and TRBJ2-2; D uncertain. The germline gives CDR1 MDHEN, CDR2 SYDVKM. The CDR3 contains 12 residues. Trimming took off 7 bases at V and 6 bases at J, with 9 bases between the two ends.

This clonotype was detected a few times. The chain carries TRBV10-3 and TRBJ1-2; the match to TRBD1 covers 8 bases. Looked up from germline, CDR1 is ENHRY and CDR2 is SYGVKD. The CDR3 runs 14 residues. V shed 5 bases and J 10 bases; nucleotides not matched to a gene: 12. CDR3 bases: TGTGCCATCAGTAATAGGGACAGGCTGAAGCCCTACACCTTC. Translating gives CAISNRDRLKPYTF.

Notes on this clonotype: A much bigger clone sits one base away, suggesting this may be a read error. This rearrangement joins TRBV5-6 to TRBJ1-2; D possibly corresponds to TRBD1 (6 bases). The CDR3 runs to 16 residues. The germline gives CDR1 SGHDT, CDR2 YYEEEE. The CDR3 here is CASSSPGGAGDYDYTF. The CDR3 nucleotides are TGTGCCAGCAGCTCCCCCGGGGGCGCCGGTGACTATGACTACACCTTC.

The V gene is TRBV9, the J gene TRBJ2-2; D remains unclear. The CDR3 consists of 15 residues. Trimming shortened V by 2 bases and J by 2 bases, and 10 bases separated the two germline ends. Germline V lookup: CDR1 SGDLS, CDR2 YYNGEE. The CDR3 reads CASSVRTVNTGELFF. The CDR3 DNA reads TGTGCCAGCAGCGTTAGGACGGTTAACACCGGGGAGCTGTTTTTT. Looking up the rest from reference TRBV9 and TRBJ2-2 gives the full variable domain: DSGVTQTPKHLITATGQRVTLRCSPRSGDLSVYWYQQSLDQGLQFLIQYYNGEERAKGNILERFSAQQFPDLHSELNLSSLELGDSALYFCASSVRTVNTGELFFGEGSRLTVL.

The table lists this clonotype with many counts. This chain joins TRBV11-2 and TRBJ2-3; D is uncertain. The CDR3 spans 15 residues. The germline CDR1 and CDR2 sequences are SGHAT and FQNNGV. Trimming stripped 5 bases from V and 0 bases from J, with 12 bases between. CDR3 bases: TGTGCCAGCAGCCCCCCGGCTCCCAGCACAGATACGCAGTATTTT. Translating gives CASSPPAPSTDTQYF.

This clonotype was detected only a few times. The chain links TRBV2 to TRBJ2-6; TRBD1 is a possible D gene (5 bases). Germline V gives CDR1 SNHLY, CDR2 FYNNEI. The CDR3 is made up of 15 amino acids. V gave up 1 base and J gave up 2 bases, with 6 bases separating them. CDR3 nucleotides: TGTGCCAGCAGTGAAGTGACAGCTGGGGCCAACGTCCTGACTTTC. Translated: CASSEVTAGANVLTF.

The chain combines TRBV11-2 with TRBJ2-3; D is perhaps TRBD2 (5 bases). V was shortened by 0 bases and J by 1 base, with 5 bases between the two germline ends. The CDR3 has 14 amino acids. Germline assignment: CDR1 SGHAT and CDR2 FQNNGV. The CDR3 DNA sequence: TGTGCCAGCAGCTTAGATAGCGGCACAGATACGCAGTATTTT. This codes for CASSLDSGTDTQYF.

The sample holds many counts of this clonotype. V and J are TRBV28 and TRBJ1-1; no firm D call. Germline-derived CDR1 and CDR2 are MDHEN and SYDVKM. V lost 5 bases and J lost 0, with 13 bases in between. This CDR3 contains 15 residues. CDR3 DNA: TGTGCCAGCAGTATGGGAAAGTCCATGAACACTGAAGCTTTCTTT. Amino acids: CASSMGKSMNTEAFF.

There are a few counts of this clonotype. This chain connects TRBV28 to TRBJ1-1; D may be TRBD1 (6 bases). Per the germline V gene, CDR1 is MDHEN and CDR2 is SYDVKM. Trimming cost V 5 bases and J 5 bases, with 12 bases left between them. The CDR3 is 13 residues long. The CDR3 spells CASSQGFNTEAFF. The CDR3 region has the DNA TGTGCCAGCAGTCAGGGGTTTAATACTGAAGCTTTCTTT.

This clonotype was counted between two and nine times. V and J are TRBV5-1 and TRBJ2-6; D not certain. Germline assignment: CDR1 SGHRS and CDR2 YFSETQ. The CDR3 has 15 residues. Trimming stripped 2 bases from V and 0 bases from J, with 6 bases between. The DNA of the CDR3 is TGCGCCAGCAGCTTCGTTGTCTCTGGGGCCAACGTCCTGACTTTC. Residues: CASSFVVSGANVLTF. Looking up the rest from reference TRBV5-1 and TRBJ2-6 gives the full variable domain: KAGVTQTPRYLIKTRGQQVTLSCSPISGHRSVSWYQQTPGQGLQFLFEYFSETQRNKGNFPGRFSGRQFSNSRSEMNVSTLELGDSALYLCASSFVVSGANVLTFGAGSRLTVL.

This clonotype was detected ten times or more. The V and J genes are TRBV12-3 or TRBV12-4 and TRBJ2-1, with D tentatively TRBD1 or TRBD2 (5 bases each). Between the trimmed V and J ends, which lost 6 bases and 7 bases, there was a span of 10 bases. CDR3 length equals 12 residues. Here the CDR3 reads CASRQWGNEQFF. In DNA, the CDR3 is TGTGCCAGCAGACAATGGGGGAATGAGCAGTTCTTC.

This clonotype has more than one count but fewer than ten. The J gene is TRBJ2-3, the V gene TRBV5-4; D is uncertain. V dropped 3 bases and J dropped 0 bases, with 11 bases sitting between them. The length of the CDR3 is 15 residues. Germline V gives CDR1 SGHNT, CDR2 YYREEE (reference sequence). The CDR3 region has the DNA TGTGCCAGCAGCTCCAAGCGAGAGAGCACAGATACGCAGTATTTT. Translated: CASSSKRESTDTQYF. Full variable domain (missing parts from reference TRBV5-4 and TRBJ2-3): ETGVTQSPTHLIKTRGQQVTLRCSSQSGHNTVSWYQQALGQGPQFIFQYYREEENGRGNFPPRFSGLQFPNYSSELNVNALELDDSALYLCASSSKRESTDTQYFGPGTRLTVL.

The chain employs TRBV4-1 and TRBJ2-1; 7 nucleotides align to TRBD2. CDR1 and CDR2 from the germline V gene are MGHRA and YSYEKL. V shed 5 bases, J shed 1 base, and the junction held 5 bases outside the gene matches. The CDR3 sequence is 15 residues long. CDR3 coding DNA: TGCGCCAGCAGCGATGGGGGGGGTTCCTACAATGAGCAGTTCTTC. As protein: CASSDGGGSYNEQFF.

This clonotype was seen only a few times. The rearrangement uses TRBV28 and TRBJ1-5; maybe TRBD1 (6 bases). The germline gives CDR1 MDHEN, CDR2 SYDVKM. The CDR3 is 14 residues long. V lost 3 bases, J lost 3 bases, and 9 bases lay in between. CDR3 sequence reads: CASSFRGFNQPQHF. The DNA for the CDR3 is TGTGCCAGCAGTTTCAGGGGATTCAATCAGCCCCAGCATTTT.

This clonotype occurred a few times. V usage is TRBV4-1 and J usage is TRBJ1-5, with D possibly matching TRBD1 (5 bases). The CDR3 extends over 15 amino acids. Germline V gene data show CDR1 as MGHRA and CDR2 as YSYEKL. Between the trimmed V and J ends, which lost 5 bases and 7 bases, there was a span of 18 bases. CDR3 residues: CASSSTGERMQPQHF. Here the CDR3 DNA reads TGCGCCAGCAGCTCTACGGGGGAACGGATGCAGCCCCAGCATTTT.

The genes are TRBV28 and TRBJ1-6; the D gene is possibly TRBD1 (5 bases). Trimming took 8 bases from V and 9 from J, leaving 11 bases between them. The germline V gene has CDR1 MDHEN and CDR2 SYDVKM. The CDR3 extends over 12 amino acids. The chain's CDR3 is CASGAGSSPLHF. In DNA form, the CDR3 reads TGTGCCAGCGGAGCAGGGAGTTCACCCCTCCACTTT.

This clonotype appeared a few times. The chain uses TRBV7-9 and TRBJ2-7, with D uncertain. The V end was cut by 5 bases, the J end by 3 bases, with 14 bases between. The CDR3 has 14 residues. In germline, CDR1 is SEHNR, CDR2 FQNEAQ (reference sequence). Written as DNA, the CDR3 is TGTGCCAGCAGCCCCCCCACGGGCCGCTACGAGCAGTACTTC. It translates to CASSPPTGRYEQYF.

The sample holds a few counts of this clonotype. The CDR3: CAAHQGNTEAFF. For the CDR3, the DNA is TGTGCCGCACATCAGGGGAACACTGAAGCTTTCTTT. This chain connects TRBV10-3 to TRBJ1-1, with D perhaps matching TRBD1 (5 bases). Germline lookup yields CDR1 ENHRY and CDR2 SYGVKD. Trimming left V 11 bases short and J 1 base short, with 11 bases between. This CDR3 is built from 12 residues.

The table lists this clonotype with many counts. V is TRBV7-9 and J is TRBJ2-5; TRBD2 might be the D (6 bases). V was clipped by 0 bases and J by 2 bases, with 7 bases between them. The CDR3 length is 14 residues. Per germline, CDR1 SEHNR and CDR2 FQNEAQ (reference sequence). This chain's CDR3 is CASSLAEGQETQYF. The CDR3 nucleotides read TGTGCCAGCAGCTTAGCGGAGGGTCAAGAGACCCAGTACTTC. Based on the CDR3 plus reference TRBV7-9 and TRBJ2-5, the full variable domain is DTGVSQNPRHKITKRGQNVTFRCDPISEHNRLYWYRQTLGQGPEFLTYFQNEAQLEKSRLLSDRFSAERPKGSFSTLEIQRTEQGDSAMYLCASSLAEGQETQYFGPGTRLLVL.

This clonotype was detected many times. The chain recombines TRBV10-1 with TRBJ2-7; 14 nucleotides agree with TRBD2. The CDR3 covers 19 residues. Germline loops: CDR1 WNHNN, CDR2 SYGVQD (reference sequence). With V trimmed by 4 bases and J by 0 bases, 11 bases remained unmatched. In DNA form, the CDR3 reads TGCGCCAGCAGTGGGATGACTAGCGGGAGGGCCGCGAGCTCCTACGAGCAGTACTTC. It is translated as CASSGMTSGRAASSYEQYF.

The genes are TRBV3-1 and TRBJ2-7, with unresolved D. V gave up 2 bases and J gave up 3 bases, with 2 bases separating them. This CDR3 is 11 amino acids long. Germline V CDR1 and CDR2: LGHDT, YNNKEL (reference sequence). DNA for the CDR3: TGTGCCAGCAGCCAAAGCTACGAGCAGTACTTC. Translating gives CASSQSYEQYF.